Each of the 18 T cell receptor beta chains below was sequenced from the same sample in a study of control samples from healthy donors and cancer patients. Libraries were prepared by immunoSEQ multiplex PCR; TCRdb keeps only in-frame clonotypes and omits some of them. Of 95,000 to 150,000 clones in the sample, around nine tenths were seen once. The sample taken for sequencing was blood. The receptors shown here come from a man younger than 45 in good health.

The V call is TRBV7-2, the J call TRBJ1-1; no firm D call. The germline V gene has CDR1 SGHTA and CDR2 FQGNSA. The germline V and J ends were trimmed by 5 bases and 2 bases, with 9 bases remaining between them. This CDR3 contains 13 residues. CDR3 bases: TGTGCCAGCAGCCCCAACAGTAACACTGAAGCTTTCTTT. This sequence encodes CASSPNSNTEAFF.

This chain links TRBV10-2 with TRBJ2-4; D gene unclear. Looked up from germline, CDR1 is WSHSY and CDR2 is SAAADI. Trimming took off 3 bases at V and 7 bases at J, with 10 bases between the two ends. The CDR3 runs to 13 residues. In DNA, the CDR3 is TGCGCCAGCAGTGACGGCTCAAAGAACATTCAGTACTTC. Amino acids: CASSDGSKNIQYF.

The rearrangement uses TRBV9 and TRBJ1-6, with TRBD1 matching 7 bases. Germline V gene data show CDR1 as SGDLS and CDR2 as YYNGEE. The V gene end was trimmed by 3 bases and the J gene end by 8 bases; junction bases not matched to a gene: 11. The CDR3 is 16 residues long. CDR3 sequence: CASSDSPGTAYSPLHF. CDR3 coding DNA: TGTGCCAGCAGCGATTCCCCCGGGACAGCGTATTCACCCCTCCACTTT.

V and J are TRBV7-8 and TRBJ2-2; D is ambiguous. Germline V gene sequence: CDR1 SGHVS, CDR2 FQNEAQ. Deletions cut 5 bases from V and 7 bases from J, with 11 bases between. There are 13 residues in the CDR3. The CDR3, as DNA: TGTGCCAGCAGCCGGGCCGAGAGCGGGGAGCTGTTTTTT. It codes for CASSRAESGELFF. The full variable domain, completed using reference TRBV7-8 and TRBJ2-2, is GAGVSQSPRYKVAKRGQDVALRCDPISGHVSLFWYQQALGQGPEFLTYFQNEAQLDKSGLPSDRFFAERPEGSVSTLKIQRTQQEDSAVYLCASSRAESGELFFGEGSRLTVL.

The chain recombines TRBV6-5 with TRBJ2-6; perhaps TRBD2 as D (6 bases). V dropped 11 bases and J dropped 0 bases, with 14 bases sitting between them. Per the germline V gene, CDR1 is MNHEY and CDR2 is SVGAGI. The CDR3 is 15 residues long. CDR3 nucleotides: TGTGCCGGAGGGACGGGAATCTCTGGGGCCAACGTCCTGACTTTC. Amino acids: CAGGTGISGANVLTF.

This sequence joins TRBV5-8 and TRBJ2-1; D is possibly TRBD2 (6 bases). Germline CDR1 SGHTS, CDR2 YDEGEE. With 2 bases removed from V and 7 bases from J, the gap between germline ends came to 13 bases. The CDR3 is 14 residues long. The DNA for the CDR3 is TGTGCCAGCAGCTTAGGTAGCGCGGGGAATGAGCAGTTCTTC. It specifies CASSLGSAGNEQFF.

The gene calls are TRBV5-1 and TRBJ2-7, with TRBD2 identical over 10 bases. This CDR3 is built from 14 residues. V was pared by 4 bases and J by 6 bases, with 7 bases of the junction left unmatched. The germline gives CDR1 SGHRS, CDR2 YFSETQ. The CDR3 loop is CASSRAGGPREQYF. The CDR3, as DNA: TGCGCCAGCAGCCGAGCGGGGGGGCCTCGCGAGCAGTACTTC.

This clone was found a few times. This chain connects TRBV18 to TRBJ1-5, with 7 bases matching TRBD1. Germline V lookup: CDR1 KGHSH, CDR2 LQKENI. V shed 6 bases, J shed 3 bases, and the junction held 11 bases outside the gene matches. This CDR3 region has 16 residues. CDR3 in amino acids: CASSPSTGQVNQPQHF. The CDR3 region has the DNA TGTGCCAGCTCGCCCTCAACCGGACAGGTCAATCAGCCCCAGCATTTT.

The chain has TRBV12-3 or TRBV12-4 and TRBJ1-2; D possibly corresponds to TRBD1 (5 bases). Trimming removed 5 bases at V and 5 bases at J, with 12 bases between. The CDR3 runs 13 residues. The CDR3 sequence: CASSRQRLYGYTF. DNA for the CDR3: TGTGCCAGCAGTCGACAGAGATTATATGGCTACACCTTC.

This clone was recorded once. This sequence joins TRBV18 and TRBJ1-1; D is perhaps TRBD1 (6 bases). CDR3 length: 18 residues. Germline V lookup: CDR1 KGHSH, CDR2 LQKENI. V lost 3 bases, J lost 0 bases, and 20 bases lay in between. This chain's CDR3 is CASSPQGSGVWMNTEAFF. In DNA, the CDR3 is TGTGCCAGCTCACCTCAAGGGTCAGGGGTCTGGATGAACACTGAAGCTTTCTTT.

The chain has TRBV19 and TRBJ1-2; TRBD1 aligns across 9 bases. Germline CDR1 and CDR2: LNHDA and SQIVND (reference sequence). V lost 6 bases and J lost 2; bases outside the gene matches: 4. This CDR3 has 14 residues. The CDR3 is CASSLGTGNYGYTF. CDR3 bases: TGTGCCAGTAGCCTCGGGACAGGGAACTATGGCTACACCTTC.

V and J are TRBV24-1 and TRBJ2-1; D gene unclear. This CDR3 has 14 residues. With 3 bases removed from V and 4 bases from J, the gap between germline ends came to 9 bases. Germline loops: CDR1 KGHDR, CDR2 SFDVKD. The CDR3 region has the DNA TGTGCCACCAGTGATCCTCCGGCGTACAATGAGCAGTTCTTC. This codes for CATSDPPAYNEQFF.

This clone was picked up one time. The chain has TRBV27 and TRBJ1-2; no firm D call. V lost 6 bases, J lost 3 bases, and 17 bases lay in between. Per germline, CDR1 MNHEY and CDR2 SMNVEV (reference sequence). The CDR3 totals 15 residues. CDR3: CASRPNAATDYGYTF. The CDR3 coding sequence is TGTGCCAGCAGACCTAACGCGGCGACTGACTATGGCTACACCTTC.

The rearrangement links TRBV19 to TRBJ1-3, with 7 bases identical to TRBD1. The CDR3 length is 17 residues. Germline CDR1 reads LNHDA; CDR2 reads SQIVND (reference sequence). V was pared by 5 bases and J by 0 bases, with 10 bases of the junction left unmatched. CDR3 nucleotides: TGTGCCAGTAGTCTGGCAGGGGGACTCGACTCTGGAAACACCATATATTTT. Its translation is CASSLAGGLDSGNTIYF. Variable domain in full (rest from reference TRBV19 and TRBJ1-3): DGGITQSPKYLFRKEGQNVTLSCEQNLNHDAMYWYRQDPGQGLRLIYYSQIVNDFQKGDIAEGYSVSREKKESFPLTVTSAQKNPTAFYLCASSLAGGLDSGNTIYFGEGSWLTVV.

The rearrangement links TRBV11-2 to TRBJ1-2; D not resolved. Germline CDR1 and CDR2: SGHAT and FQNNGV. Trimming cost V 3 bases and J 0 bases, with 8 bases left between them. The CDR3 totals 14 residues. The CDR3 DNA reads as TGTGCCAGCAGCTTGGGAGGATCTAACTATGGCTACACCTTC. This translates into CASSLGGSNYGYTF.

The V call is TRBV18, the J call TRBJ2-7, with D possibly TRBD1 on 5 matching bases. Germline loops: CDR1 KGHSH, CDR2 LQKENI. The CDR3 extends over 15 amino acids. Trimming left V 3 bases short and J 1 base short, with 13 bases between. CDR3 bases: TGTGCCAGCTCACCCTCAGGGATGCGGTCCTACGAGCAGTACTTC. It specifies CASSPSGMRSYEQYF.

V usage is TRBV4-1 and J usage is TRBJ1-4, with D perhaps TRBD1 (5 bases). Germline CDR1 is MGHRA and CDR2 is YSYEKL. Trimming shortened V by 4 bases and J by 3 bases, and 12 bases separated the two germline ends. The CDR3 loop spans 15 amino acids. For the CDR3, the DNA is TGCGCCAGCAGCCTTAGGGACCCCTCTAATGAAAAACTGTTTTTT. Translating it yields CASSLRDPSNEKLFF.

The genes are TRBV7-2 and TRBJ1-1; possible D gene TRBD1, 6 bases. CDR1 is SGHTA and CDR2 is FQGNSA in the germline V gene. V was clipped by 5 bases and J by 3 bases, with 13 bases between them. The CDR3 consists of 14 residues. DNA for the CDR3: TGTGCCAGCAGCGTAAACAGGGCGGACACTGAAGCTTTCTTT. As protein: CASSVNRADTEAFF.